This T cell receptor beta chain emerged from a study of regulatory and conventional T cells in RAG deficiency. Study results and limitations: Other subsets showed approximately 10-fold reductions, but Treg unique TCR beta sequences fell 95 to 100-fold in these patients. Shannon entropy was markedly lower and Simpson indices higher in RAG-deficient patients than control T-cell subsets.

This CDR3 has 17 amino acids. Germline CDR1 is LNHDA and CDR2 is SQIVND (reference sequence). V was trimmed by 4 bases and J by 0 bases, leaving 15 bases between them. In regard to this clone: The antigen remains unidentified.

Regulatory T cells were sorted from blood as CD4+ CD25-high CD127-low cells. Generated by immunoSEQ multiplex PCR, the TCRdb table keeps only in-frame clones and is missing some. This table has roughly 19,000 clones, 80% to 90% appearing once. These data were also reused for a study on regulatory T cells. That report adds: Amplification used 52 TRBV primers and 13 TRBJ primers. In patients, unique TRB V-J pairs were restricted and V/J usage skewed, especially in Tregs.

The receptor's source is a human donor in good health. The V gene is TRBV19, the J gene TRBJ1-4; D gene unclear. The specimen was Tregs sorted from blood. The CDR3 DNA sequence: TGTGCCAGTAGTACCGGGCTACTGGGTGCAACTAATGAAAAACTGTTTTTT. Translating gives CASSTGLLGATNEKLFF.